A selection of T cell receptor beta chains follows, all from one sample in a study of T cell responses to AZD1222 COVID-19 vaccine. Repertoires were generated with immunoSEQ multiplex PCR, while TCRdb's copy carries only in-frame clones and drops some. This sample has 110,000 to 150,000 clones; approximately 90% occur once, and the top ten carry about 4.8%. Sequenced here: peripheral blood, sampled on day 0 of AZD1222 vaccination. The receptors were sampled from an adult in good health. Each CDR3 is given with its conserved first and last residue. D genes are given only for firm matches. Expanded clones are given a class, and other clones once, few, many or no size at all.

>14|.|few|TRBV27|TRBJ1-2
CASSNTGLDYGYTF
TGTGCCAGCAGTAACACAGGGCTTGACTATGGCTACACCTTC
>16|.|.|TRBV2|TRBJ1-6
CASSHAEFLVNSPLHF
TGTGCCAGCAGCCATGCCGAATTCTTGGTTAATTCACCCCTCCACTTT
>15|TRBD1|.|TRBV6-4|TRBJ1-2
CASPPGQVFLGGYTF
TGTGCCAGCCCGCCCGGACAGGTCTTCTTGGGTGGCTACACCTTC
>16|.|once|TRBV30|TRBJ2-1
CAWSVPLRDNRNEQFF
TGTGCCTGGAGTGTACCTCTGCGTGATAACCGCAATGAGCAGTTCTTC
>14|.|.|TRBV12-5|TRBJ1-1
CASGSRDPNTEAFF
TGTGCTAGTGGTTCCCGGGATCCCAACACTGAAGCTTTCTTT
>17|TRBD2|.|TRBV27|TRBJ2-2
CASSRTSGRLNTGELFF
TGTGCCAGCAGCCGGACTAGCGGGAGGCTTAACACCGGGGAGCTGTTTTTT
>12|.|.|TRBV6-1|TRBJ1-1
CASSEVMTEAFF
TGTGCCAGCAGTGAAGTAATGACTGAAGCTTTCTTT
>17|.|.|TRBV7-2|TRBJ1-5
CASSLQSGHYSNQPQHF
TGTGCCAGCAGCTTACAATCAGGACACTATAGCAATCAGCCCCAGCATTTT
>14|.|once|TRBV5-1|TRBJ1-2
CASSLNKGIGGYTF
TGCGCCAGCAGCTTGAATAAGGGGATAGGGGGCTACACCTTC
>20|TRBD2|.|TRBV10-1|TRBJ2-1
CASSESRRKGTSGPYNEQFF
TGCGCCAGCAGTGAGTCGAGAAGAAAAGGGACTAGCGGGCCGTACAATGAGCAGTTCTTC
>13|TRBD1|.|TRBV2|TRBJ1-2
CASRGTANYGYTF
TGTGCCAGCAGAGGGACAGCTAACTATGGCTACACCTTC
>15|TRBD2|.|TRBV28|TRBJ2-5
CASSEGLAAQETQYF
TGTGCCAGCAGCGAAGGACTAGCGGCCCAAGAGACCCAGTACTTC
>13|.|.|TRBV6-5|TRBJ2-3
CASRFDRADTQYF
TGTGCCAGCAGATTCGATCGTGCAGATACGCAGTATTTT
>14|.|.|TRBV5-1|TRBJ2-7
CASSPGTSAYEQYF
TGCGCCAGCAGCCCCGGGACGTCTGCCTACGAGCAGTACTTC
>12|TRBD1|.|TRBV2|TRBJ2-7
CAIQGAPYEQYF
TGTGCCATTCAGGGGGCCCCCTACGAGCAGTACTTC
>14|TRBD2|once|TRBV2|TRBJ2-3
CAIIMGDYTDTQYF
TGTGCCATCATCATGGGGGACTACACAGATACGCAGTATTTT
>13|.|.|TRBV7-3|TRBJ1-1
CASSRGVNTEAFF
TGTGCCAGCAGTCGCGGGGTGAACACTGAAGCTTTCTTT
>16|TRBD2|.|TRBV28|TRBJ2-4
CASPGRASGRGNIQYF
TGTGCCAGCCCCGGGAGGGCTAGCGGGAGAGGAAACATTCAGTACTTC
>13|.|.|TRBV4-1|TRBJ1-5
CASSQVAHGRQHF
TGCGCCAGCAGCCAAGTGGCCCACGGCCGCCAGCATTTT
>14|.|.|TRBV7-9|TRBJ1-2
CASSNHAGNYGYTF
TGTGCCAGCAGCAACCACGCAGGGAACTATGGCTACACCTTC
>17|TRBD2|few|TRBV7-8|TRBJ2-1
CASSPRSSGSSYNEQFF
TGTGCCAGCAGCCCCCGAAGTAGCGGGAGTTCCTACAATGAGCAGTTCTTC
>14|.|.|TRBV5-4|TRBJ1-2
CASSPARANYGYTF
TGTGCCAGCAGCCCCGCCCGAGCTAACTATGGCTACACCTTC
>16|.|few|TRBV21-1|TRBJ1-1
CASSTRHRDRRFSAFF
TGTGCCAGCAGCACCAGGCACCGGGACAGGCGGTTTTCAGCTTTCTTT
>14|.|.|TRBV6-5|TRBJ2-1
CASSYHQGGSEQFF
TGTGCCAGCAGTTACCATCAAGGGGGGTCGGAGCAGTTCTTC
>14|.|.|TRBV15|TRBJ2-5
CATSRWGSRETQYF
TGTGCCACCAGCAGATGGGGGTCACGGGAGACCCAGTACTTC